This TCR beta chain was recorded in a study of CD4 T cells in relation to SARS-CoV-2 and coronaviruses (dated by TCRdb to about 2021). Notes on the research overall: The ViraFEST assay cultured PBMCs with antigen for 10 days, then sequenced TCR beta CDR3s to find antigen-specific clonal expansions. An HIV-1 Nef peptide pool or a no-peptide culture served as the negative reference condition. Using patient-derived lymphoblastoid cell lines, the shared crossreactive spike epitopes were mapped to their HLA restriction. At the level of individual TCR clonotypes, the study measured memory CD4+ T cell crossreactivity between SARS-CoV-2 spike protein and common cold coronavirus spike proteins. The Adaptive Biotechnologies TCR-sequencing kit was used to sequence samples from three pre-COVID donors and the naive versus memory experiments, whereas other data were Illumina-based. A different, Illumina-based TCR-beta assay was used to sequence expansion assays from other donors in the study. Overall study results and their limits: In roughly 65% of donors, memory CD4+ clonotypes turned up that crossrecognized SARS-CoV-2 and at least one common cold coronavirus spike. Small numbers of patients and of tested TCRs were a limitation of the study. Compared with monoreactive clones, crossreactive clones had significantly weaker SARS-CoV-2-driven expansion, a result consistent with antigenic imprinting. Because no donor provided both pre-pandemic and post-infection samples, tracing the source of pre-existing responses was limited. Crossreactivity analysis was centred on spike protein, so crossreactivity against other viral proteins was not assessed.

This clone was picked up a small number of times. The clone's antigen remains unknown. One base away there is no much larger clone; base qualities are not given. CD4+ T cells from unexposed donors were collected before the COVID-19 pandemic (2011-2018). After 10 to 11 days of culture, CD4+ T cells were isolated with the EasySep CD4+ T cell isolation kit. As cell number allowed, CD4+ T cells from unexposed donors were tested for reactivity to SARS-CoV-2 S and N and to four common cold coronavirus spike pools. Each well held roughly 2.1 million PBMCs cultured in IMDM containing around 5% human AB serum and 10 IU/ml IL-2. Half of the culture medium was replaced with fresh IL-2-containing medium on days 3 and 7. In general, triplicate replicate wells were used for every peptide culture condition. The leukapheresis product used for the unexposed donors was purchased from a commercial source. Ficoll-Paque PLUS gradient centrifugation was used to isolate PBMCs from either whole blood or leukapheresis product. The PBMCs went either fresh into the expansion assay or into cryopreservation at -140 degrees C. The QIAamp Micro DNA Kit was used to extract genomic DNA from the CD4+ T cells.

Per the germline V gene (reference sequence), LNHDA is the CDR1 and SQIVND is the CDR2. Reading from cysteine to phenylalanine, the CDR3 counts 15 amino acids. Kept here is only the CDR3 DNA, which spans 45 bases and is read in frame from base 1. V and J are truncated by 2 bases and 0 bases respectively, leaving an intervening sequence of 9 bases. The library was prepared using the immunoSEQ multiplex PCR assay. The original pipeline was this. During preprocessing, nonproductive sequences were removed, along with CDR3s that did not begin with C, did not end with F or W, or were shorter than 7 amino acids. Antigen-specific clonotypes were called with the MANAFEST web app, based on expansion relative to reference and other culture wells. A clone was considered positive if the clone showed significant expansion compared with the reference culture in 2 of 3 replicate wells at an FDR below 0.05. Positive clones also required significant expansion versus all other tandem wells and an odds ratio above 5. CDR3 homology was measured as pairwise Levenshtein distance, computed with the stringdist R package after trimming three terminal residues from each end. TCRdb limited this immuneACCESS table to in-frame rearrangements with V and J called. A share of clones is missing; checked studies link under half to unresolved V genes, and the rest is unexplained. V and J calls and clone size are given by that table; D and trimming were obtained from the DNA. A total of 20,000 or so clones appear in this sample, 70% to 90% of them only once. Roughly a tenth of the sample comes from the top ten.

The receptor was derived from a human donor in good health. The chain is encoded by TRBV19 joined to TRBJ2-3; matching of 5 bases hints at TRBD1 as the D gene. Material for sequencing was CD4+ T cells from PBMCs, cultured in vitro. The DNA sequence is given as TGTGCCAGTAGTATACTAGGGGTTAGCACAGATACGCAGTATTTT. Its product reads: CASSILGVSTDTQYF.